The clone carrying this TCR beta chain was counted many times. The antigen remains undetermined. The data belong to a study of regulatory T cells in long-lasting Graves disease. Study-wide points: Results may be inaccurate due to the small sample size. Peripheral blood alone, not thyroid tissue, underwent study. For persistent Graves' patients, TCR diversity was lower than for newly diagnosed ones.

For TCR beta, libraries came from iRepertoire HTBI primers and Arm-PCR of CDR3 regions. TCRdb recomputed calls from the multiplex PCR reads with MiXCR, one row per CDR3 protein. This table has 300,000 or so distinct CDR3 sequences, roughly a fifth appearing once. The CDR3 runs 16 residues. CDR1 LGHDT and CDR2 YNNKEL come from the germline V gene (reference sequence). V trimming: 5 bases; J trimming: 5 bases; junction bases outside the gene matches: 6. Time point here: persistent/refractory GD, antithyroid drugs over 5 years with positive TRAb. PBMC RNA served as the TCR library source. Patients of an endocrinology department in Xi'an, China, were included.

This receptor was taken from a female donor with Graves disease. The chain links TRBV3-1 to TRBJ2-1; 13 nucleotides match TRBD2. The starting material was peripheral blood mononuclear cells (PBMCs), obtained when the disease was refractory, from a patient treated with antithyroid drugs. In DNA form, the CDR3 reads TGTGCCAGCAGCAAAGGGACTAGCGGGGCCAACAATGAGCAGTTCTTC. Protein product: CASSKGTSGANNEQFF.